This TCR beta chain originates from a study of blood T cell repertoires in COVID-19. The junction had 11 bases not matched to a gene; V was cut back by 8 bases and J by 5 bases. The CDR3 runs 14 residues. Germline V CDR1 and CDR2: SNHLY, FYNNEI. This clone was detected only once. Per the study methods: Researchers report that nucleated cell counts were estimated from reference gene primer amplification. The data were produced by immunoSEQ multiplex PCR, yet TCRdb's version contains in-frame clones alone and is incomplete. Clone size and V and J calls were adopted from that table, with D and trimming inferred from the DNA. This table has about 250,000 clones, 65% to 85% appearing once.

This chain joins TRBV2 and TRBJ1-2; 7 bases are shared with TRBD1. Sequenced material: peripheral blood. The TCR sequence derives from a middle-aged woman with active or convalescent COVID-19. The CDR3 region is CASSRTGTSYGYTF. As DNA, the CDR3 is TGTGCCAGCTCCCGGACAGGAACTTCATATGGCTACACCTTC.